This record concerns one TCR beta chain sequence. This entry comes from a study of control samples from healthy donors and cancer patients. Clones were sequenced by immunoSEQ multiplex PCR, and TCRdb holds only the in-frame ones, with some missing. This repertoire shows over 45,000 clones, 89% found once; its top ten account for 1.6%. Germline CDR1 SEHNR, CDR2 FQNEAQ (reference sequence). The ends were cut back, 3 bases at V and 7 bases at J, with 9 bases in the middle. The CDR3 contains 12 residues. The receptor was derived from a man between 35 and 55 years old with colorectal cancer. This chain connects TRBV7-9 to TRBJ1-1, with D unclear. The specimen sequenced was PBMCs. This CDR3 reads CASSLDGNEAFF. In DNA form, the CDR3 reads TGTGCCAGCAGCTTGGACGGGAATGAAGCTTTCTTT. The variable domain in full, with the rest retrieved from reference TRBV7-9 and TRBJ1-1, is DTGVSQNPRHKITKRGQNVTFRCDPISEHNRLYWYRQTLGQGPEFLTYFQNEAQLEKSRLLSDRFSAERPKGSFSTLEIQRTEQGDSAMYLCASSLDGNEAFFGQGTRLTVV.